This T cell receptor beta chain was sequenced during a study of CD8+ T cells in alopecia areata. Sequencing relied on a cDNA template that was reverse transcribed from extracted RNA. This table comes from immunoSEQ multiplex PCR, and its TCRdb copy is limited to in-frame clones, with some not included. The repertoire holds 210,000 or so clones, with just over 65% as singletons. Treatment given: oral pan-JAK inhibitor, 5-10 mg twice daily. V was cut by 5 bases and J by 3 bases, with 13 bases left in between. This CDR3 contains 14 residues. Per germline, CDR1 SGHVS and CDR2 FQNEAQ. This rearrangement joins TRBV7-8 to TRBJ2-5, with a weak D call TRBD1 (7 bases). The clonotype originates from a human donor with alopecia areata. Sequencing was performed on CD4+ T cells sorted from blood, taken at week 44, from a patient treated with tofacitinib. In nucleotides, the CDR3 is TGTGCCAGCAGCCGAGGGGGGACAGAAGAGACCCAGTACTTC. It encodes CASSRGGTEETQYF. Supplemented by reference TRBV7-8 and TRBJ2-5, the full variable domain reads GAGVSQSPRYKVAKRGQDVALRCDPISGHVSLFWYQQALGQGPEFLTYFQNEAQLDKSGLPSDRFFAERPEGSVSTLKIQRTQQEDSAVYLCASSRGGTEETQYFGPGTRLLVL.